This T cell receptor beta chain was recovered during a study of T-cell reconstitution after alpha-beta-depleted transplantation in children. The study, taken as a whole, reports: Alpha-beta T cells present about two months after transplant were reported to originate from several hundred expanded graft clones. Some patients' high day-60 TCRbeta diversity was attributed to recipient cells surviving conditioning. T-cell counts and diversity at one year post-transplant came mainly from newly produced T cells.

Points on this clonotype: Antigen: not known.

Preparation of the TCRbeta library used unique molecular identifiers. Each CDR3 protein is one row after TCRdb ran MiXCR on the PCR reads. The repertoire has approximately 50,000 distinct CDR3 sequences, about 47% of them found once; the top ten carry 30% to 40%. V lost 4 bases to trimming and J lost 9 bases, with 11 bases between them. CDR1 MRHNA and CDR2 SNTAGT come from the germline V gene. The CDR3 extends over 12 amino acids. The specimen comprised peripheral blood, sampled before TCRalphabeta/CD19-depleted stem cell transplant. This chain links TRBV6-4 with TRBJ2-3; no clear D. This receptor was obtained from a boy younger than two with SCID, due to receive a stem cell transplant. CDR3 sequence (DNA): TGTGCCAGCAGTGCAACCCTGGGGACGCAGTATTTT. The encoded protein is CASSATLGTQYF.